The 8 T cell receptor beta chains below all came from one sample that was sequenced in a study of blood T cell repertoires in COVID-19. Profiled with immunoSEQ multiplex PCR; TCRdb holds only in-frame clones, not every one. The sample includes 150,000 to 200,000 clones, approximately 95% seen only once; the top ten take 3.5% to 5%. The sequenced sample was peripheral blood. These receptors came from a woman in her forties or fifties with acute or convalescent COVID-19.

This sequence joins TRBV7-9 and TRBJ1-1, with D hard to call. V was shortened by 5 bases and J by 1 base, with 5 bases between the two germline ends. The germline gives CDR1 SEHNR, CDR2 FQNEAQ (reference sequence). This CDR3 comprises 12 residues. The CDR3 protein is CASSLSNTEAFF. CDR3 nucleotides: TGTGCCAGCAGCCTTTCGAACACTGAAGCTTTCTTT. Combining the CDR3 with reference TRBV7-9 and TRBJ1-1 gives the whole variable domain DTGVSQNPRHKITKRGQNVTFRCDPISEHNRLYWYRQTLGQGPEFLTYFQNEAQLEKSRLLSDRFSAERPKGSFSTLEIQRTEQGDSAMYLCASSLSNTEAFFGQGTRLTVV.

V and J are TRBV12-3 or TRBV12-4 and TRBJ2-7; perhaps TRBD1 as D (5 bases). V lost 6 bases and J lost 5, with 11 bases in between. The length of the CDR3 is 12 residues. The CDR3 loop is CASRGQINEQYF. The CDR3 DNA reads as TGTGCCAGCAGAGGACAAATCAACGAGCAGTACTTC.

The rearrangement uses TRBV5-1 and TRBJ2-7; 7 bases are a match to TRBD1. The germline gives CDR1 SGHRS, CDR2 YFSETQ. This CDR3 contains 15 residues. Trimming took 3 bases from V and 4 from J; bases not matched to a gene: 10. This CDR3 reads CASSSLGTGEYEQYF. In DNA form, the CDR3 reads TGCGCCAGCAGCTCCCTTGGCACAGGGGAGTACGAGCAGTACTTC.

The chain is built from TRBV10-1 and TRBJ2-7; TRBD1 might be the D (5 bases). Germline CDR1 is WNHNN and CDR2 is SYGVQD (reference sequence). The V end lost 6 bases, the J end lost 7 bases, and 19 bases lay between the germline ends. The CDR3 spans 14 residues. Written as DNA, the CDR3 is TGCGCCAGCAGCCCCGATGGGGCCGCTCGGGAGCAGTACTTC. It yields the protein CASSPDGAAREQYF.

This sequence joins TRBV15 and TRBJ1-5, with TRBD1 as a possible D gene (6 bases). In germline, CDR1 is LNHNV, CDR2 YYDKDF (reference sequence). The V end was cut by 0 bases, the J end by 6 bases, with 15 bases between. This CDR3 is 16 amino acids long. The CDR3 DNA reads TGTGCCACCAGCAGAGATTATACAGGGATTGGTCAGCCCCAGCATTTT. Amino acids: CATSRDYTGIGQPQHF. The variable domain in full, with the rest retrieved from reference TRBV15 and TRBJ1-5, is DAMVIQNPRYQVTQFGKPVTLSCSQTLNHNVMYWYQQKSSQAPKLLFHYYDKDFNNEADTPDNFQSRRPNTSFCFLDIRSPGLGDTAMYLCATSRDYTGIGQPQHFGDGTRLSIL.

The CDR3 protein is CASSPRTSGRGYEQFF. CDR3 nucleotides: TGTGCCAGCAGCCCCCGGACTAGCGGGAGAGGCTATGAGCAGTTCTTC. The chain uses TRBV7-2 and TRBJ2-1; 13 bases are a match to TRBD2. The CDR3 loop spans 16 amino acids. With V trimmed by 5 bases and J by 8 bases, 9 bases remained unmatched. Germline assignment: CDR1 SGHTA and CDR2 FQGNSA.

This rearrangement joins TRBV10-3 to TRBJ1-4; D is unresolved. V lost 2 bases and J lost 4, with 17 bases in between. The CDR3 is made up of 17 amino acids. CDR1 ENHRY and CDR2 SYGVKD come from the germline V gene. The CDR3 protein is CAISEKSPGLSNEKLFF. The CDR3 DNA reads TGTGCCATCAGTGAGAAATCTCCAGGCCTTAGTAATGAAAAACTGTTTTTT.

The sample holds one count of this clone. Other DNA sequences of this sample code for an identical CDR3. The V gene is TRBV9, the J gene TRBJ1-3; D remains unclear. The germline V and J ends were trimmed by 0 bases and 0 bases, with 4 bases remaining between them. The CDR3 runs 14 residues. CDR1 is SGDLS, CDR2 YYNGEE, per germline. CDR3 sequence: CASSVGSSGNTIYF. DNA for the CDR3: TGTGCCAGCAGCGTAGGCAGCTCTGGAAACACCATATATTTT.